This paragraph covers one TCR beta chain sequence. What antigen it recognizes has not been identified. The input lacks base qualities; no much larger clone sits a single base away. These data belong to a study of OX40 agonist ivuxolimab in advanced cancers. Looking at the study overall: Ivuxolimab, which targeted the costimulatory receptor OX40 (CD134), was an agonistic, fully human IgG2 monoclonal antibody. The paper covers the monotherapy dose-escalation part of the phase I ivuxolimab trial, which included N ≈ 57 patients. Intravenous ivuxolimab was administered to patients every 2 weeks at six dose levels: 0.01, 0.1, 0.3, 1.5, 3 and 10 mg/kg. The dose-escalation cohort was around 84% male with a mean age of approximately 60 years, ranging from roughly 20 to 85. Among the roughly 50 dose-escalation patients, about 19 had hepatocellular carcinoma, some 15 melanoma, 9 renal cell carcinoma and 9 head and neck cancer. The point of sequencing TCRbeta in the periphery was to test whether ivuxolimab changed TCR sequence diversity and drove clonal T-cell expansion. Partial responses were achieved by three dose-escalation patients, of whom one had hepatocellular carcinoma and two had cutaneous melanoma. Prior anti-PD-1, anti-PD-L1 or anti-CTLA-4 therapy was permitted, and checkpoint inhibitors had been received by more than 35% of dose-escalation patients.

Patients with a history of autoimmune disease or receiving systemic immunosuppression were excluded from the trial. Peripheral blood for TCR sequencing was collected from all dose cohorts at baseline, on cycle 4 day 1, and on cycle 7 day 1. The samples were taken from a phase I, first-in-human, multicenter, open-label dose-escalation trial of ivuxolimab. The trial enrolled adults with locally advanced or metastatic head and neck squamous cell, hepatocellular, melanoma or renal cell carcinoma. Before TCR sequencing, CD4+ and CD8+ T cells were separately sorted from peripheral blood. Genomic DNA was extracted from sorted cells for sequencing of the TCRbeta CDR3 region. The immunoSEQ Assay was used for sequencing of TCRbeta CDR3 regions. TCRdb's version of the immuneACCESS table is confined to in-frame rearrangements and falls short of the full clone set. An unresolved V gene accounts for under half of the shortfall where checked; the remainder is of unknown origin. This sample has about 93,000 clones in its table, and about 90% of those were observed once. The top ten clones comprise 0.5% to 0.65% of the sample.

What the research found in general, with its limitations: After ivuxolimab, CD8+ T cells had more expanded clones than CD4+ T cells on average. Partial responders in the 0.1-3.0 mg/kg groups had among the lowest normalized peripheral clonal expansion, especially among CD8+ T cells. Low levels of normalized T-cell clonal expansion were also seen in some patients who did not respond. Which antigens the clonally expanded peripheral T cells were specific for was not determined. At doses of 0.1 to 3.0 mg/kg, clonal expansion of both CD4+ and CD8+ blood T cells was observed from baseline to week 6.

According to the germline V gene, CDR1 reads MNHEY and CDR2 reads SVGAGI. The CDR3 runs 14 amino acids, cysteine and phenylalanine included. Of all the DNA, just the CDR3 is kept, 42 bases in frame from base 1. From V the trimming removes 7 bases and from J it removes 4 bases, while the gene matches leave 4 bases of the junction unaccounted for. The TCR sequence derives from an adult with an advanced solid tumor such as melanoma, head and neck, liver or kidney cancer. Recombination joined TRBV6-5 with TRBJ2-2; 9 bases in the junction line up with TRBD1. The sample in question was CD4+ or CD8+ T cells sorted from blood, obtained in a trial of the OX40 agonist ivuxolimab. This receptor has the CDR3 CASKGQGATGELFF. The DNA sequence is as follows: TGTGCCAGCAAGGGACAGGGTGCCACCGGGGAGCTGTTTTTT.